The entry that follows covers one T cell receptor (beta chain) sequence. These data come from a study of cytomegalovirus exposure and HLA in healthy donors. Amplification used 60 Vbeta primers and 13 Jbeta primers. Method: immunoSEQ multiplex PCR; TCRdb's copy keeps in-frame clones and lacks some. The repertoire holds roughly 200,000 clones, with roughly 85% as singletons. Germline V CDR1 and CDR2: MNHEY, SMNVEV (reference sequence). The CDR3 loop spans 14 amino acids. Trimming took 6 bases from V and 2 from J; bases not matched to a gene: 2. The sample consisted of PBMCs. This receptor was obtained from a woman aged 45-60 years in good health and CMV-seronegative. This chain links TRBV27 with TRBJ2-7; 12 bases are a match to TRBD2. The chain's CDR3 is CASRGLAGPYEQYF. DNA for the CDR3: TGTGCCAGCAGAGGACTAGCGGGACCCTACGAGCAGTACTTC.